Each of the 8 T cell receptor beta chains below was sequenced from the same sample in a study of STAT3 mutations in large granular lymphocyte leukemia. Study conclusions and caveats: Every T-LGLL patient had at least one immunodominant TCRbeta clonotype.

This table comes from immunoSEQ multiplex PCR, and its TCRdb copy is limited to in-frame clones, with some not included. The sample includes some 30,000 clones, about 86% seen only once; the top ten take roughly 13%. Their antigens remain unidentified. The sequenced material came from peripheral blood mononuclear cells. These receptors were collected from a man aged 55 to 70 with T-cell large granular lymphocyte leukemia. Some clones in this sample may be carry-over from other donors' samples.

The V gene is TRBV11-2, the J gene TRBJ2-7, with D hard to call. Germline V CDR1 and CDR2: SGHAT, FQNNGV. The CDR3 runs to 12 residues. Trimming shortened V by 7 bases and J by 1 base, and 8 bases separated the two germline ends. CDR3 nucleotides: TGTGCCAGCACAGGCCTTTCCTACGAGCAGTACTTC. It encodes CASTGLSYEQYF.

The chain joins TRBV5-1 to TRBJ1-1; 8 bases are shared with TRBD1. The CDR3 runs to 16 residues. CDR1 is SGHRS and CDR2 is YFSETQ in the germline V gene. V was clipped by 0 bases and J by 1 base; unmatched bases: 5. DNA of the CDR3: TGCGCCAGCAGCTTGGGGACAGGGCGTAGGAACACTGAAGCTTTCTTT. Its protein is CASSLGTGRRNTEAFF. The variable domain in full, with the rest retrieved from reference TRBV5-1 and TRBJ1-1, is KAGVTQTPRYLIKTRGQQVTLSCSPISGHRSVSWYQQTPGQGLQFLFEYFSETQRNKGNFPGRFSGRQFSNSRSEMNVSTLELGDSALYLCASSLGTGRRNTEAFFGQGTRLTVV.

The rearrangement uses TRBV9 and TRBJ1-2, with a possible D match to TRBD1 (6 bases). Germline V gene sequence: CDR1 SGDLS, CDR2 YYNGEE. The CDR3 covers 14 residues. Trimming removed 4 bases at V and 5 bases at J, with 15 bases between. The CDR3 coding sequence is TGTGCCAGCAGCATAGACAGGTCCTCTTATGGCTACACCTTC. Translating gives CASSIDRSSYGYTF.

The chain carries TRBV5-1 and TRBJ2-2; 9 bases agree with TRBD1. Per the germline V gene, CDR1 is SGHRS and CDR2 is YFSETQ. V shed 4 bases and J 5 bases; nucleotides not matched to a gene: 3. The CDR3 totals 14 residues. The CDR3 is CASSIGQGTGELFF. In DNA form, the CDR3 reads TGCGCCAGCAGCATCGGACAGGGGACCGGGGAGCTGTTTTTT.

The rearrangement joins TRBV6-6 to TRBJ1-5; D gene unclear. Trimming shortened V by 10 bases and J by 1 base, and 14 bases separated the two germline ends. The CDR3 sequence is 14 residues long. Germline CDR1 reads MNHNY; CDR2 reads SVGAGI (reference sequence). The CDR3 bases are TGTGCCACCGTGGGTTGGGGAAGCAATCAGCCCCAGCATTTT. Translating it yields CATVGWGSNQPQHF.

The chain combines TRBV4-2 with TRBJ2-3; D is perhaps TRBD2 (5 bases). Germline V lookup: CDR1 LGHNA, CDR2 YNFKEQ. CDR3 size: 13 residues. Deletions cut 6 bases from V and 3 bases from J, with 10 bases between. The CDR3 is CASSSGLTDTQYF. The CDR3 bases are TGTGCCAGCAGTTCTGGACTGACAGATACGCAGTATTTT.

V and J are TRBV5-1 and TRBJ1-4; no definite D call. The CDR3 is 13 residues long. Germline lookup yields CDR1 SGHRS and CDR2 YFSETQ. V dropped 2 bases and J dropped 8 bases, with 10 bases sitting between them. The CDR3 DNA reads TGCGCCAGCAGCTTAGGAGTGGGGGAAAAACTGTTTTTT. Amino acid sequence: CASSLGVGEKLFF.

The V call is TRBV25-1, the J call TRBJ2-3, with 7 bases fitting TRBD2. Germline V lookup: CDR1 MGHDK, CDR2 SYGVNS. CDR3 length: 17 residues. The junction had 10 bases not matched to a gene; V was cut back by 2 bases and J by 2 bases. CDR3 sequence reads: CASSEGIQRGNTDTQYF. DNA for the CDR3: TGTGCCAGCAGTGAAGGTATCCAGCGGGGAAACACAGATACGCAGTATTTT.